Below are 28 T cell receptor beta chains sequenced from a single sample in a study of PD-L1 blockade in urothelial cancer. Using immunoSEQ multiplex PCR, the repertoire was profiled, and TCRdb retains in-frame clones only, with some absent. The table includes more than 30,000 clones, 75% to 90% detected once. This sample comprised PBMCs, obtained around atezolizumab (anti-PD-L1) treatment. Receptor source: a man in his fifties with urothelial cancer.

The chain combines TRBV11-2 with TRBJ2-7, with 12 bases matching TRBD1. Germline V CDR1 and CDR2: SGHAT, FQNNGV. This CDR3 is built from 16 residues. The junction had 7 bases not matched to a gene; V was cut back by 4 bases and J by 3 bases. Written as DNA, the CDR3 is TGTGCCAGCAGCTCCCCTTGGGACAGGGGGCTCTACGAGCAGTACTTC. Translation: CASSSPWDRGLYEQYF.

The V call is TRBV7-9, the J call TRBJ2-7; a possible D gene is TRBD2 (5 bases). The CDR3 runs 16 residues. Germline V gives CDR1 SEHNR, CDR2 FQNEAQ (reference sequence). Trimming pared 3 bases from V and 1 base from J, leaving 16 bases between. The CDR3 sequence is CASSFSLARRSYEQYF. CDR3 coding DNA: TGTGCCAGCAGCTTCTCTTTAGCGCGGAGATCCTACGAGCAGTACTTC.

The rearrangement links TRBV4-1 to TRBJ2-1; 9 bases are shared with TRBD1. Germline CDR1 reads MGHRA; CDR2 reads YSYEKL. The CDR3 is 14 amino acids. With 3 bases clipped from V and 13 bases from J, the junction kept 10 bases outside the gene matches. CDR3 residues: CASSQERQGGSQFF. CDR3 coding DNA: TGCGCCAGCAGCCAGGAACGACAGGGGGGCTCACAGTTCTTC.

This rearrangement joins TRBV7-2 to TRBJ2-1; TRBD1 is a possible D gene (7 bases). From germline, CDR1 is SGHTA and CDR2 FQGNSA. V lost 6 bases, J lost 3 bases, and 18 bases lay in between. This CDR3 region has 16 residues. The CDR3 nucleotides are TGTGCCAGCAGTCCCCTAGGAGGGGGCTTCTACAATGAGCAGTTCTTC. Protein sequence: CASSPLGGGFYNEQFF.

The chain recombines TRBV28 with TRBJ2-1; maybe TRBD2 (5 bases). The CDR3 length is 13 residues. The germline V gene has CDR1 MDHEN and CDR2 SYDVKM. V lost 2 bases and J 9 bases, leaving 11 bases between the germline ends. CDR3 loop: CASSLPTRSEQFF. In nucleotides, the CDR3 is TGTGCCAGCAGTTTACCAACTAGGAGTGAGCAGTTCTTC.

This rearrangement joins TRBV10-1 to TRBJ2-1; D is perhaps TRBD1 (6 bases). Deletions cut 3 bases from V and 6 bases from J, with 9 bases between. The CDR3 consists of 13 residues. Looked up from germline, CDR1 is WNHNN and CDR2 is SYGVQD (reference sequence). CDR3 nucleotide sequence: TGCGCCAGCAGTGAAGGGGGAGTCAATGAGCAGTTCTTC. Translating gives CASSEGGVNEQFF.

This clone is a singleton in its sample. The chain has TRBV9 and TRBJ2-5, with 7 nucleotides matching TRBD2. This CDR3 has 13 residues. CDR1 SGDLS and CDR2 YYNGEE come from the germline V gene. V was pared by 0 bases and J by 5 bases, with 1 base of the junction left unmatched. The CDR3, as DNA: TGTGCCAGCAGCGTAGGGGGAGGGGAGACCCAGTACTTC. Translating it yields CASSVGGGETQYF.

This clone was observed a single time. The chain carries TRBV7-2 and TRBJ2-7; 14 positions match TRBD2. The CDR3 totals 17 residues. The ends lost 0 bases at V and 5 bases at J; junction bases unmatched: 6. Germline values: CDR1 SGHTA, CDR2 FQGNSA. The CDR3 loop reads CASSLATSGRAVDEQYF. CDR3 in DNA: TGTGCCAGCAGCTTAGCGACTAGCGGGAGGGCCGTGGACGAGCAGTACTTC.

The sample holds a few counts of this clone. The chain links TRBV7-2 to TRBJ2-7, with 7 bases matching TRBD2. Germline lookup yields CDR1 SGHTA and CDR2 FQGNSA. The V segment lost 6 bases and the J segment 2 bases; nucleotides outside the gene matches: 7. The CDR3 spans 14 residues. CDR3 in DNA: TGTGCCAGCAGTAGAGGGAGGGCGACCTACGAGCAGTACTTC. It yields the protein CASSRGRATYEQYF.

The CDR3 sequence: CASSRSRGLYEQYF. In nucleotides, the CDR3 is TGTGCCAGCAGCCGAAGCAGGGGGCTGTACGAGCAGTACTTC. This rearrangement joins TRBV7-8 to TRBJ2-7; TRBD1 matches 8 bases. CDR3 length: 14 residues. J was trimmed by 4 bases and V by 5 bases; bases with no gene match: 7. The germline CDR1 and CDR2 sequences are SGHVS and FQNEAQ.

This clone qualifies as large (0.1 to 1%). The junction departs from the called germline gene at one end, perhaps through a read error. The chain recombines TRBV23-1 with TRBJ1-5, with 10 bases aligning to TRBD1. TRBV23-1 is noted as an ORF with a role that remains uncertain. The CDR3 totals 12 residues. The CDR3 nucleotides read TGCGTCAGCCGGGACAGGGGACAGCCCCAGCATTTT. Its translation: CVSRDRGQPQHF.

This chain connects TRBV11-2 to TRBJ2-3; 7 bases align to TRBD1. Losses at the gene ends were 3 bases for V and 4 bases for J; bases not matched to a gene: 4. The germline gives CDR1 SGHAT, CDR2 FQNNGV. There are 14 residues in the CDR3. CDR3 amino acids: CASSLRQGADTQYF. The CDR3 DNA is TGTGCCAGCAGCTTGAGACAGGGTGCAGATACGCAGTATTTT.

Comments on this clone: At one end, the junction sequence differs from germline, possibly due to a read error. The chain carries TRBV19 and TRBJ2-7; TRBD1 matches 7 bases. In germline, CDR1 is LNHDA, CDR2 SQIVND (reference sequence). CDR3 length: 15 amino acids. The CDR3 loop reads CASSKMDRSSSEQYF. CDR3 coding DNA: TGTGCCAGTAGCAAGATGGACAGGTCCTCCTCCGAGCAGTACTTC.

This sequence joins TRBV28 and TRBJ2-7, with unresolved D. Germline V gene sequence: CDR1 MDHEN, CDR2 SYDVKM. V lost 3 bases, J lost 2 bases, and 11 bases lay in between. This CDR3 spans 14 amino acids. The CDR3 reads CASSLPVHPYEQYF. CDR3 sequence (DNA): TGTGCCAGCAGTTTGCCAGTACACCCCTACGAGCAGTACTTC.

This clone was picked up a small number of times. This CDR3 is CASSLDPSPGVTIYF. The CDR3 region has the DNA TGTGCCAGTAGCCTCGACCCAAGCCCCGGAGTCACCATATATTTT. The chain recombines TRBV19 with TRBJ1-3; no reliable D call. Germline assignment: CDR1 LNHDA and CDR2 SQIVND (reference sequence). The CDR3 has 15 residues. Trimming left V 6 bases short and J 9 bases short, with 21 bases between.

The V and J genes are TRBV15 and TRBJ2-7; D is perhaps TRBD2 (6 bases). The CDR3 covers 15 residues. Germline CDR1 and CDR2: LNHNV and YYDKDF (reference sequence). The V end was cut by 1 base, the J end by 2 bases, with 12 bases between. The DNA of the CDR3 is TGTGCCACCAGCAGAGGGGGGGTTGGGGCCTACGAGCAGTACTTC. It yields the protein CATSRGGVGAYEQYF.

This sequence joins TRBV6-4 and TRBJ1-2; 9 bases agree with TRBD1. Germline CDR1 MRHNA, CDR2 SNTAGT. The V and J ends lost 6 bases and 5 bases, in that order; junction bases with no gene match: 10. The CDR3 extends over 15 amino acids. The CDR3 sequence: CASRATGTGSYGYTF. In DNA form, the CDR3 reads TGTGCCAGCAGAGCAACCGGGACAGGGTCATATGGCTACACCTTC.

V gene TRBV2 combines with J gene TRBJ1-1, with 9 bases matching TRBD1. The length of the CDR3 is 14 residues. The V segment lost 6 bases and the J segment 8 bases; nucleotides outside the gene matches: 10. CDR1 and CDR2 from the germline V gene are SNHLY and FYNNEI. CDR3: CASRVYRQGVEAFF. Here the CDR3 DNA reads TGTGCCAGCAGAGTCTATAGACAGGGGGTAGAAGCTTTCTTT.

The CDR3 bases are TGCGCCAGCAGCCAAGAAACGGGGGGGCCTACCATGAACACTGAAGCTTTCTTT. Its protein is CASSQETGGPTMNTEAFF. J is TRBJ1-1 and V is TRBV4-3, with D possibly being TRBD1 (6 bases). Per germline, CDR1 LGHNA and CDR2 YSLEER. This CDR3 contains 18 residues. The germline V and J ends were trimmed by 0 bases and 0 bases, with 17 bases remaining between them.

The chain recombines TRBV5-4 with TRBJ2-7; 10 bases match TRBD1. J was trimmed by 3 bases and V by 4 bases; bases with no gene match: 7. This CDR3 is built from 15 residues. The V gene's germline CDR1 is SGHNT and CDR2 YYREEE (reference sequence). This CDR3 is CASSAGQGNSYEQYF. As DNA, the CDR3 is TGTGCCAGCAGCGCGGGACAGGGGAACAGCTACGAGCAGTACTTC. Drawing the rest from reference TRBV5-4 and TRBJ2-7, the complete variable domain is ETGVTQSPTHLIKTRGQQVTLRCSSQSGHNTVSWYQQALGQGPQFIFQYYREEENGRGNFPPRFSGLQFPNYSSELNVNALELDDSALYLCASSAGQGNSYEQYFGPGTRLTVT.

The chain combines TRBV19 with TRBJ1-5, with TRBD1 as a possible D gene (6 bases). V was trimmed by 8 bases and J by 1 base, leaving 6 bases between them. This CDR3 has 12 amino acids. Germline-derived CDR1 and CDR2 are LNHDA and SQIVND (reference sequence). The CDR3 DNA is TGTGCCAGTGGGGGCAGCAATCAGCCCCAGCATTTT. This codes for CASGGSNQPQHF.

J is TRBJ2-2 and V is TRBV7-9; a possible D gene is TRBD2 (6 bases). The V end lost 10 bases, the J end lost 0 bases, and 15 bases lay between the germline ends. Germline CDR1 reads SEHNR; CDR2 reads FQNEAQ (reference sequence). The CDR3 loop spans 15 amino acids. The CDR3 nucleotides read TGTGCCACCACCGGACGGGGGTCGAACACCGGGGAGCTGTTTTTT. Protein sequence: CATTGRGSNTGELFF. Supplemented by reference TRBV7-9 and TRBJ2-2, the full variable domain reads DTGVSQNPRHKITKRGQNVTFRCDPISEHNRLYWYRQTLGQGPEFLTYFQNEAQLEKSRLLSDRFSAERPKGSFSTLEIQRTEQGDSAMYLCATTGRGSNTGELFFGEGSRLTVL.

The chain joins TRBV18 to TRBJ2-3; TRBD1 agrees at 10 bases. V gave up 6 bases and J gave up 3 bases; unmatched junction bases: 15. CDR1 is KGHSH and CDR2 is LQKENI in the germline V gene. The CDR3 has 18 amino acids. As DNA, the CDR3 is TGTGCCAGCTCTTATCTCCCTGGACAGGGGGTAGGTACAGATACGCAGTATTTT. Translating gives CASSYLPGQGVGTDTQYF.

The rearrangement links TRBV14 to TRBJ1-5; a possible D gene is TRBD1 (5 bases). CDR1 SGHDN and CDR2 FVKESK come from the germline V gene. The V and J ends lost 4 bases and 5 bases respectively, with 9 bases between them. CDR3 length: 13 residues. The CDR3, as DNA: TGTGCCAGCAGCCTGACCAGGGATCAGCCCCAGCATTTT. Translation: CASSLTRDQPQHF.

V gene TRBV6-5 combines with J gene TRBJ1-6; TRBD1 might be the D (5 bases). CDR1 and CDR2 (germline): MNHEY, SVGAGI. This CDR3 contains 14 residues. The V gene lost 5 bases and the J gene lost 4 bases, with 9 bases spanning the gap. The CDR3 sequence is CASSPQGYNSPLHF. The CDR3 coding sequence is TGTGCCAGCAGTCCTCAGGGATATAATTCACCCCTCCACTTT.

This clone was recorded only once. The gene calls are TRBV9 and TRBJ2-5, with TRBD1 as a possible D gene (7 bases). Germline-derived CDR1 and CDR2 are SGDLS and YYNGEE. This CDR3 region has 15 residues. V lost 2 bases and J lost 5, with 16 bases in between. Here the CDR3 reads CASSVEDRRGETQYF. DNA for the CDR3: TGTGCCAGCAGCGTGGAGGACAGGAGGGGTGAGACCCAGTACTTC.

The chain joins TRBV29-1 to TRBJ1-2, with D possibly matching TRBD1 (5 bases). Per the germline V gene, CDR1 is SQVTM and CDR2 is ANQGSEA. The V gene lost 4 bases and the J gene lost 7 bases, with 16 bases spanning the gap. The CDR3 covers 13 residues. CDR3 DNA sequence: TGCAGCGTTGTTTTCCAGGGTCAGAGTGGCTACACCTTC. Translating it yields CSVVFQGQSGYTF.

The V and J genes are TRBV15 and TRBJ1-1, with 8 nucleotides matching TRBD1. CDR3 length equals 14 residues. CDR1 and CDR2 (germline): LNHNV, YYDKDF (reference sequence). V gave up 9 bases and J gave up 1 base; unmatched junction bases: 7. CDR3 nucleotide sequence: TGTGCCACTAGACAGGGGATAAGGAACACTGAAGCTTTCTTT. Translated: CATRQGIRNTEAFF. The variable domain in full, with the rest retrieved from reference TRBV15 and TRBJ1-1, is DAMVIQNPRYQVTQFGKPVTLSCSQTLNHNVMYWYQQKSSQAPKLLFHYYDKDFNNEADTPDNFQSRRPNTSFCFLDIRSPGLGDTAMYLCATRQGIRNTEAFFGQGTRLTVV.